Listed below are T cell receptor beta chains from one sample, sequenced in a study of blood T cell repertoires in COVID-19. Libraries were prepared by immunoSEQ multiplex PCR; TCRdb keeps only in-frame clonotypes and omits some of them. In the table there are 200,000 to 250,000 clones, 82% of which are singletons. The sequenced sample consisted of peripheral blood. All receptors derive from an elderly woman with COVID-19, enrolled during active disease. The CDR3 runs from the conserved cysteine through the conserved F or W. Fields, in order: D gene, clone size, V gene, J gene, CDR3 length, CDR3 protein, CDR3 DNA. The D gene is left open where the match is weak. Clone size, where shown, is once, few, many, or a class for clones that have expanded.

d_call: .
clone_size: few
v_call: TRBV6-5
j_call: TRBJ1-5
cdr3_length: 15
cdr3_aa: CASERTAYSNQPQHF
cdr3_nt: TGTGCCAGCGAAAGGACAGCGTATAGCAATCAGCCCCAGCATTTT

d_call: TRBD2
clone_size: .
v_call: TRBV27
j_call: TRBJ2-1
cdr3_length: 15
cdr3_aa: CASSLGRESYNEQFF
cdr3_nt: TGTGCCAGCAGTTTAGGGCGGGAGAGCTACAATGAGCAGTTCTTC

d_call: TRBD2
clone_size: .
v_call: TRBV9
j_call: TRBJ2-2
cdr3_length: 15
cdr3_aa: CASSVEASGTGELFF
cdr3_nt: TGTGCCAGCAGCGTAGAGGCTAGCGGGACCGGGGAGCTGTTTTTT

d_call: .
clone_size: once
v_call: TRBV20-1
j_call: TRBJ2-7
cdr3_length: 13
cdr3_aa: CSASGGQPYEQYF
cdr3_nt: TGCAGTGCTAGTGGCGGCCAGCCCTACGAGCAGTACTTC

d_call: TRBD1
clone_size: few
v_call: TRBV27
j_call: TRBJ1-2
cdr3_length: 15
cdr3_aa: CASTPADRVGYGYTF
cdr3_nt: TGTGCCAGCACCCCTGCGGACAGGGTGGGCTATGGCTACACCTTC

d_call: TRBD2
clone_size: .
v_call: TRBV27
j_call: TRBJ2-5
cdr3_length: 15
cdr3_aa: CASSSPSRGSETQYF
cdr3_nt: TGTGCCAGCAGTTCCCCCTCGCGGGGGTCAGAGACCCAGTACTTC

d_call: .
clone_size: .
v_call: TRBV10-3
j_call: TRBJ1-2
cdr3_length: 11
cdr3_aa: CAISDSYGYTF
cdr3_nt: TGTGCCATCAGTGACAGTTATGGCTACACCTTC

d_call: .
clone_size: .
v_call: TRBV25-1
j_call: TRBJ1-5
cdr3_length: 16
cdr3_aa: CASSPAGSGHNQPQHF
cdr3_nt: TGTGCCAGCAGTCCAGCCGGGTCAGGGCACAATCAGCCCCAGCATTTT

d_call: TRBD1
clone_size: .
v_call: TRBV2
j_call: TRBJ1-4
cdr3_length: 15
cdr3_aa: CASRLGDRDSGKLFF
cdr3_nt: TGTGCCAGCAGATTGGGGGACAGGGATTCGGGAAAACTGTTTTTT

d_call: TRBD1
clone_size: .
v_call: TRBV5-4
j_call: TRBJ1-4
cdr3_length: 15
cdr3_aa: CASSSRTGFNEKLFF
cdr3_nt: TGTGCCAGCAGCTCTCGGACAGGGTTTAATGAAAAACTGTTTTTT

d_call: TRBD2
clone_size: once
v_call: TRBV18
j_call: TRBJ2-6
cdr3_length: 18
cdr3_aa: CASSPVASGGSGANVLTF
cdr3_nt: TGTGCCAGCTCACCAGTGGCTAGCGGGGGCTCTGGGGCCAACGTCCTGACTTTC

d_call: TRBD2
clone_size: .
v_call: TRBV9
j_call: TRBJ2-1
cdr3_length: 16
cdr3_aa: CASSVASGLAPNEQFF
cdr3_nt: TGTGCCAGCAGCGTAGCTAGCGGACTGGCGCCCAATGAGCAGTTCTTC

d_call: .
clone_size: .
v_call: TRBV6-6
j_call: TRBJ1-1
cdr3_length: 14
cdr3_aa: CASSPTQGNTEAFF
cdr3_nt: TGTGCCAGCAGTCCTACCCAGGGGAACACTGAAGCTTTCTTT

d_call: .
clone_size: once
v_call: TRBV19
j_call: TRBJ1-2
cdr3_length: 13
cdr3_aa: CASRPAGGHGYTF
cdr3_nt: TGTGCCAGTAGGCCGGCGGGGGGGCATGGCTACACCTTC

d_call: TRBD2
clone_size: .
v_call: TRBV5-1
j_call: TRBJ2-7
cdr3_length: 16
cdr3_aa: CASSWEGKKTGYEQYF
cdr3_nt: TGCGCCAGCAGCTGGGAGGGGAAAAAAACGGGCTACGAGCAGTACTTC